This T cell receptor beta chain was recovered during a study of CD8+ T cells in alopecia areata. Study-wide context: Oral tofacitinib (5 to 10 mg twice daily) was administered to treated patients.

V was clipped by 7 bases and J by 2 bases, with 18 bases between them. Looked up from germline, CDR1 is MNHNS and CDR2 is SASEGT. CDR3 size: 15 residues. RNA extraction was followed by reverse transcription into cDNA, which acted as the sequencing template. This table comes from immunoSEQ multiplex PCR, and its TCRdb copy is limited to in-frame clones, with some not included. The table shows about 97,000 clones, with 41% occurring only once. Both peripheral blood and punch biopsies of lesional scalp skin were obtained from patients who had alopecia areata. This chain links TRBV6-1 with TRBJ2-7, with D unresolved. The material sequenced was CD4+ T cells sorted from blood. The receptor was isolated from a human donor with alopecia areata. The CDR3: CASTRGPVGTYEQYF. The CDR3 bases are TGTGCCAGCACTAGAGGACCTGTCGGTACCTACGAGCAGTACTTC.